This T cell receptor (beta chain) derives from a study of blood T cell repertoires in COVID-19 (dated by TCRdb to the early 2020s). Regarding the research as a whole: Samples covering the acute and convalescent phases of COVID-19 were provided by collaborators in the United States, Italy and Spain. Subjects who had been exposed to COVID-19, were actively infected with it, or had recovered from it provided the deeply sampled blood TCRbeta repertoires that made up the dataset. The repertoires were made available in a free public database intended to serve as a resource for research on the immune response to SARS-CoV-2. The material from the prospective study consisted of cDNA or gDNA derived from T cells, B-cell-depleted T cells, or PBMCs. Where HLA class I and class II types were available, the types were taken from metadata supplied by the sample provider, not from assay-based typing. Nearly every sample came with metadata listing a de-identified subject ID, COVID-19 status, age in years and sex. The samples were drawn from two sources: the first 160 participants of the ongoing ImmuneRACE study, and 1,200 or so subjects contributed by 6 global collaborators. Here is what the overall study found, with its caveats: Clinical and demographic metadata were provided uncurated, with the amount varying by source and participant.

The collaborating institutions used their own protocols to collect whole blood in K2EDTA tubes. For TCRbeta analysis, collaborators shipped samples in one of three forms: frozen whole blood, isolated PBMCs, or DNA extracted from either of those sample types. TCRbeta CDR3 regions were amplified from genomic DNA using the immunoSEQ Assay, a bias-controlled multiplex PCR. The paper's processing steps were these. The number of nucleated cells in each sample was estimated from the amplification of reference gene primers within the assay. Sequence reads were collapsed and filtered to measure the absolute abundance of every unique TCRbeta CDR3 rearrangement. Productive Simpson clonality was computed per sample as the square root of Simpson's diversity index over productive rearrangements. The table comes from immuneACCESS by way of TCRdb, which keeps in-frame sequences with V and J called. Part of the clones is missing from these tables; in studies checked, under half for an unresolved V gene and the rest for unknown reasons. Clone size and the V and J calls come from that table; the DNA yielded D and trimming. The sample table contains 250,000 to 300,000 clones; only one count was recorded for approximately 86% of them. The top ten clones comprise around 2.9% of the sample.

Turning to this clone: Its antigen is currently not known. Within one base of it there is no much larger clone, and no base qualities were kept.

Material: peripheral blood. The sequence derives from a woman in her late teens or twenties with acute or convalescent COVID-19.

The CDR3 corresponds to CASSPTSGQGYGYTF. The nucleotide sequence reads as follows: TGTGCCAGCAGCCCTACGTCGGGACAGGGATATGGCTACACCTTC. The V and J segments used are TRBV7-2 and TRBJ1-2, and 9 junctional nucleotides match TRBD1. Reading the germline V gene gives CDR1 SGHTA and CDR2 FQGNSA. Germline trimming amounts to 5 bases on V and 5 bases on J, with 9 as the count of junction bases outside the gene matches. Reading from cysteine to phenylalanine, the CDR3 counts 15 amino acids. Solely the CDR3 DNA is kept, with 45 bases framed from the first base.